These 30 T cell receptor beta chains were all obtained from the same sample, sequenced in a study of blood T cell repertoires in COVID-19. Assay: immunoSEQ multiplex PCR; the TCRdb copy retains only in-frame clones and omits some. Of 150,000 to 200,000 clones listed, about nine tenths were seen once; the top ten hold approximately 0.8%. Sequencing was performed on PBMCs or T cells enriched from blood (not recorded which). These receptors were obtained from a woman between 18 and 29 years old who had recovered from COVID-19.

The chain carries TRBV28 and TRBJ2-2, with D possibly TRBD2 on 6 matching bases. Germline values: CDR1 MDHEN, CDR2 SYDVKM. The CDR3 extends over 15 amino acids. V lost 5 bases to trimming and J lost 5 bases, with 15 bases between them. The CDR3 region has the DNA TGTGCCAGCAGTACACGACTAGTAGGGACCGGGGAGCTGTTTTTT. It translates to CASSTRLVGTGELFF.

By share, this clone ranks as medium-sized. The chain combines TRBV4-1 with TRBJ1-5; D call uncertain. The CDR3 extends over 15 amino acids. V was pared by 1 base and J by 1 base, with 8 bases between. CDR1 and CDR2 (germline): MGHRA, YSYEKL. CDR3 protein: CASSQVYTSNQPQHF. Here the CDR3 DNA reads TGCGCCAGCAGCCAAGTATACACCAGCAATCAGCCCCAGCATTTT.

This clone was seen once. This chain joins TRBV27 and TRBJ2-1; 7 bases agree with TRBD2. This CDR3 has 16 amino acids. Germline CDR1 and CDR2: MNHEY and SMNVEV (reference sequence). Trimming took 5 bases from V and 10 from J; bases not matched to a gene: 17. As DNA, the CDR3 is TGTGCCAGCAGTCCCCAAGTCGGGAGGTCCAATAACGAGCAGTTCTTC. Protein: CASSPQVGRSNNEQFF.

This clone occurred a few times. This rearrangement joins TRBV7-2 to TRBJ2-7; D is undetermined. The CDR3 spans 13 residues. Germline lookup yields CDR1 SGHTA and CDR2 FQGNSA. V lost 8 bases, J lost 6 bases, and 17 bases lay in between. The chain's CDR3 is CASAYQEDREQYF. CDR3 DNA: TGTGCCAGCGCTTACCAGGAAGATCGCGAGCAGTACTTC.

The chain links TRBV2 to TRBJ1-2, with 11 bases lining up with TRBD1. The CDR3 totals 15 residues. Per germline, CDR1 SNHLY and CDR2 FYNNEI. The trim removed 6 bases at V and 8 bases at J, leaving 11 bases unmatched. DNA of the CDR3: TGTGCCAGCAGCCCTTACGGACAGGGGGCTCGGGGCTACACCTTC. This encodes CASSPYGQGARGYTF.

The rearrangement joins TRBV18 to TRBJ2-4; perhaps TRBD2 as D (5 bases). CDR1 KGHSH and CDR2 LQKENI come from the germline V gene. Between the trimmed V and J ends, which lost 0 bases and 2 bases, there was a span of 11 bases. The CDR3 loop spans 16 amino acids. CDR3 residues: CASSPPASLTKNIQYF. The DNA of the CDR3 is TGTGCCAGCTCACCACCGGCTAGCTTGACCAAAAACATTCAGTACTTC.

This chain connects TRBV25-1 to TRBJ1-5; a weak D match, TRBD1 (6 bases). CDR1 is MGHDK and CDR2 is SYGVNS in the germline V gene. This CDR3 is 14 amino acids long. Trimming took off 5 bases at V and 5 bases at J, with 13 bases between the two ends. The CDR3 DNA sequence: TGTGCCAGCAGTCCACGGGACACCTATCAGCCCCAGCATTTT. Translating it yields CASSPRDTYQPQHF.

J is TRBJ1-1 and V is TRBV7-3; TRBD1 aligns across 7 bases. Losses at the gene ends were 2 bases for V and 5 bases for J; bases not matched to a gene: 5. The germline V gene encodes CDR1 SGHTA and CDR2 FQGTGA. There are 14 residues in the CDR3. The CDR3 region has the DNA TGTGCCAGCAGCTTACGTAGCAGGGGGACTGAAGCTTTCTTT. Translation: CASSLRSRGTEAFF.

The CDR3 sequence is CASSSAGQGHFLGAEAFF. The CDR3 nucleotides read TGTGCCAGCAGTTCCGCCGGACAGGGACATTTTCTTGGGGCTGAAGCTTTCTTT. The rearrangement joins TRBV28 to TRBJ1-1; 8 bases fit TRBD1. Germline V lookup: CDR1 MDHEN, CDR2 SYDVKM. The length of the CDR3 is 18 residues. The ends lost 4 bases at V and 6 bases at J; junction bases unmatched: 19.

This clone came up a few times. The chain joins TRBV28 to TRBJ1-5; D is possibly TRBD1 (5 bases). Germline V gene sequence: CDR1 MDHEN, CDR2 SYDVKM. V lost 6 bases to trimming and J lost 6 bases, with 15 bases between them. The CDR3 is made up of 14 amino acids. This chain's CDR3 is CASRPPGLSQPQHF. CDR3 sequence (DNA): TGTGCCAGCAGGCCCCCAGGGTTATCTCAGCCCCAGCATTTT.

The CDR3 coding sequence is TGTGCCTGGAGTGCTCCGGGGGGGAGTAAAGATACGCAGTATTTT. This translates into CAWSAPGGSKDTQYF. The chain uses TRBV30 and TRBJ2-3; TRBD2 matches at 8 bases. The CDR3 is 15 residues long. The germline V gene has CDR1 GTSNPN and CDR2 SVGIG (reference sequence). V shed 1 base and J 5 bases; nucleotides not matched to a gene: 8.

This clone was observed a single time. V is TRBV29-1 and J is TRBJ2-3; D may be TRBD1 (6 bases). Germline CDR1 and CDR2: SQVTM and ANQGSEA. The CDR3 runs to 11 residues. Trimming shortened V by 8 bases and J by 3 bases, and 9 bases separated the two germline ends. CDR3 nucleotide sequence: TGCAGCTCTGGGACAACAGATACGCAGTATTTT. Its protein product is CSSGTTDTQYF.

This chain links TRBV6-2 or TRBV6-3 with TRBJ2-4; D possibly corresponds to TRBD1 (6 bases). From germline, CDR1 is MNHEY and CDR2 SVGEGT. With 2 bases removed from V and 8 bases from J, the gap between germline ends came to 22 bases. The CDR3 is 17 residues long. The chain's CDR3 is CASSYPPSGRNRDIQYF. CDR3 nucleotide sequence: TGTGCCAGCAGTTACCCCCCCAGCGGCCGGAACAGGGACATTCAGTACTTC.

Ten or more counts support this clone. The chain is built from TRBV25-1 and TRBJ1-1; unclear D gene. The CDR3 covers 13 residues. CDR1 and CDR2 from the germline V gene are MGHDK and SYGVNS. Trimming removed 3 bases from V and 1 base from J, with 6 bases in between. The CDR3 sequence is CASSDRPNTEAFF. CDR3 DNA: TGTGCCAGCAGTGACAGGCCGAACACTGAAGCTTTCTTT.

The gene calls are TRBV5-1 and TRBJ2-2; D gene ambiguous. Trimming stripped 3 bases from V and 4 bases from J, with 10 bases between. This CDR3 has 14 residues. Germline CDR1 is SGHRS and CDR2 is YFSETQ. CDR3 bases: TGCGCCAGCAGCTCCGACACCCCCACCGGGGAGCTGTTTTTT. Translation gives CASSSDTPTGELFF.

The rearrangement joins TRBV7-2 to TRBJ1-5; 10 bases are a match to TRBD1. CDR3 size: 14 residues. Trimming cost V 5 bases and J 7 bases; bases outside gene matches: 5. The germline CDR1 and CDR2 sequences are SGHTA and FQGNSA. DNA for the CDR3: TGTGCCAGCAGCCCGACAGGGGGCGGCCAGCCCCAGCATTTT. Protein sequence: CASSPTGGGQPQHF. Full variable domain (remainder filled in from reference TRBV7-2 and TRBJ1-5): GAGVSQSPSNKVTEKGKDVELRCDPISGHTALYWYRQSLGQGLEFLIYFQGNSAPDKSGLPSDRFSAERTGGSVSTLTIQRTQQEDSAVYLCASSPTGGGQPQHFGDGTRLSIL.

The J gene is TRBJ1-2, the V gene TRBV2, with D maybe TRBD1 (6 bases). V was shortened by 3 bases and J by 4 bases, with 15 bases between the two germline ends. The length of the CDR3 is 15 residues. CDR1 SNHLY and CDR2 FYNNEI come from the germline V gene. The CDR3 DNA is TGTGCCAGCAGTGACGCTGGCCGGGGGGCCTATGGCTACACCTTC. It codes for CASSDAGRGAYGYTF. The full variable domain, in which reference TRBV2 and TRBJ1-2 provide the parts outside the CDR3, is EPEVTQTPSHQVTQMGQEVILRCVPISNHLYFYWYRQILGQKVEFLVSFYNNEISEKSEIFDDQFSVERPDGSNFTLKIRSTKLEDSAMYFCASSDAGRGAYGYTFGSGTRLTVV.

This clone appeared a single time. The chain recombines TRBV10-3 with TRBJ2-6; TRBD1 matches at 9 bases. CDR1 and CDR2 (germline): ENHRY, SYGVKD. Trimming took 7 bases from V and 4 from J; bases not matched to a gene: 8. The CDR3 contains 16 residues. CDR3 bases: TGTGCCATCACCAGGGACAGGGCCGGCGGGGCCAACGTCCTGACTTTC. This encodes CAITRDRAGGANVLTF.

The chain uses TRBV28 and TRBJ1-2; 8 bases fit TRBD1. Germline V gene data show CDR1 as MDHEN and CDR2 as SYDVKM. The CDR3 spans 17 residues. After removal of 6 bases from V and 7 bases from J, the junction contained 19 bases not matched to a gene. The CDR3 loop is CASRWGGQERVLGGYTF. CDR3 sequence (DNA): TGTGCCAGCAGGTGGGGGGGACAGGAGAGAGTTTTGGGTGGCTACACCTTC.

This clone was seen once. DNA of the CDR3: TGTGCCAGCTCCCGCTCAGGGGGCAGGGATCAGCCCCAGCATTTT. This encodes CASSRSGGRDQPQHF. The chain uses TRBV27 and TRBJ1-5; 8 bases map to TRBD1. V lost 8 bases and J lost 5; bases outside the gene matches: 11. This CDR3 has 15 residues. Germline-derived CDR1 and CDR2 are MNHEY and SMNVEV (reference sequence).

This chain uses TRBV5-6 with TRBJ1-6; no firm D call. Germline values: CDR1 SGHDT, CDR2 YYEEEE. The CDR3 runs 14 residues. V dropped 4 bases and J dropped 3 bases, with 8 bases sitting between them. The CDR3 protein is CASSGSSYNSPLHF. The CDR3 region has the DNA TGTGCCAGCAGCGGTAGCAGCTATAATTCACCCCTCCACTTT.

This clone was seen a single time. The V and J genes are TRBV27 and TRBJ2-1; tentatively, D is TRBD2 (5 bases). This CDR3 has 15 amino acids. Germline V lookup: CDR1 MNHEY, CDR2 SMNVEV (reference sequence). V dropped 3 bases and J dropped 0 bases, with 9 bases sitting between them. CDR3 bases: TGTGCCAGCAGTTTCGGGGTAGCCTCCTACAATGAGCAGTTCTTC. This sequence encodes CASSFGVASYNEQFF.

V usage is TRBV7-9 and J usage is TRBJ2-7; D is unclear. There are 14 residues in the CDR3. CDR1 SEHNR and CDR2 FQNEAQ come from the germline V gene (reference sequence). The V and J ends lost 1 base and 5 bases respectively, with 12 bases between them. CDR3 nucleotide sequence: TGTGCCAGCAGCTTAGGCAGAATTACCCACGAGCAGTACTTC. It yields the protein CASSLGRITHEQYF.

V is TRBV3-1 (or the pseudogene TRBV3-2) and J is TRBJ2-7; TRBD2 matches at 9 bases. Per germline, CDR1 LGHDT and CDR2 YNNKEL (reference sequence). The CDR3 is made up of 16 amino acids. V lost 3 bases to trimming and J lost 3 bases; unmatched junction nucleotides: 9. CDR3 DNA: TGTGCCAGCAGCCATGCAAGCGGGAGGACCCTCTACGAGCAGTACTTC. Translated: CASSHASGRTLYEQYF.

The count of this clone is one. The V call is TRBV2, the J call TRBJ2-6, with TRBD1 matching 9 bases. The CDR3 consists of 18 residues. Germline CDR1 is SNHLY and CDR2 is FYNNEI. Trimming took 3 bases from V and 2 from J; bases not matched to a gene: 8. The CDR3 region has the DNA TGTGCCAGCAGTGATACGGGACAGGGTGTGCCTGGGGCCAACGTCCTGACTTTC. Residues: CASSDTGQGVPGANVLTF.

The chain links TRBV6-5 to TRBJ1-1, with no clear D. The CDR3 runs 11 residues. Germline-derived CDR1 and CDR2 are MNHEY and SVGAGI. The germline V and J ends were trimmed by 10 bases and 4 bases, with 10 bases remaining between them. The CDR3 spells CAIKEGTEAFF. The CDR3 DNA sequence: TGTGCCATTAAAGAGGGCACTGAAGCTTTCTTT.

The chain combines TRBV5-1 with TRBJ1-2; 10 bases fit TRBD1. This CDR3 contains 14 residues. Germline trimming cut 8 bases from V and 3 bases from J; bases unmatched to any gene: 7. Germline V gene sequence: CDR1 SGHRS, CDR2 YFSETQ. The CDR3 reads CASRDGTGDYGYTF. The DNA of the CDR3 is TGCGCCAGTCGTGATGGGACAGGGGACTATGGCTACACCTTC. Drawing the rest from reference TRBV5-1 and TRBJ1-2, the complete variable domain is KAGVTQTPRYLIKTRGQQVTLSCSPISGHRSVSWYQQTPGQGLQFLFEYFSETQRNKGNFPGRFSGRQFSNSRSEMNVSTLELGDSALYLCASRDGTGDYGYTFGSGTRLTVV.

The genes are TRBV7-6 and TRBJ2-5; the D gene is possibly TRBD2 (6 bases). Germline V CDR1 and CDR2: SGHVS, FNYEAQ. V was pared by 4 bases and J by 2 bases, with 11 bases between. CDR3 size: 14 residues. The chain's CDR3 is CASSSGLSQETQYF. CDR3 DNA sequence: TGTGCCAGCAGCTCCGGACTATCACAAGAGACCCAGTACTTC.

The chain links TRBV28 to TRBJ2-7, with 10 bases aligning to TRBD2. J lost 0 bases, V lost 5 bases, and 7 bases had no gene match. The CDR3 length is 16 residues. Germline lookup yields CDR1 MDHEN and CDR2 SYDVKM. The CDR3 sequence: CASSQPGLASSYEQYF. The CDR3 nucleotides read TGTGCCAGCAGTCAACCGGGACTAGCGAGCTCCTACGAGCAGTACTTC.

The CDR3 DNA reads as TGTGCCAGTAGTCGGACTAGCGGGACCCTACCCCCCTACAATGAGCAGTTCTTC. Protein product: CASSRTSGTLPPYNEQFF. This chain links TRBV19 with TRBJ2-1; 12 nucleotides line up with TRBD2. The germline CDR1 and CDR2 sequences are LNHDA and SQIVND (reference sequence). V dropped 5 bases and J dropped 2; count of bases not matched to a gene: 10. The CDR3 has 18 amino acids.